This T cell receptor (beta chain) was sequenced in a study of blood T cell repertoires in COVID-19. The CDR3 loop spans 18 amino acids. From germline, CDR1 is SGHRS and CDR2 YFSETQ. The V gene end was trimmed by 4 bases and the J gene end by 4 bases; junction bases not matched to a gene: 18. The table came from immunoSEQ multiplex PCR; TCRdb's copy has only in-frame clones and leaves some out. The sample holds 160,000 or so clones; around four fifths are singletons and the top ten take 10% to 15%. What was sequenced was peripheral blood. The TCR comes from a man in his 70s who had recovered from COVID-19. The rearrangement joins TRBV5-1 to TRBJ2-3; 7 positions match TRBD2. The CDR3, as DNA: TGCGCCAGCAGCCCCAGAGGGGCTAGCGGTTCAGTGGCAGATACGCAGTATTTT. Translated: CASSPRGASGSVADTQYF.